The TCR delta chain under discussion was sequenced for a study of Vδ1+ human thymocytes. Regarding the study as a whole: Thymic delta-chain repertoires held roughly 20% Vdelta2 sequences and few Vdelta3, despite high sort purity. Unexpected Vdelta2 sequences could cause misinterpretation of bulk repertoire data. Thymic TRG and TRD repertoires appeared highly polyclonal.

After alphabeta T cell depletion, CD3+ Vdelta1+ Vdelta2- thymocytes were sorted. A word on this clone: Its antigen is not identified.

The CDR3 is 18 residues long. V lost 4 bases to trimming and J lost 8 bases, with 29 bases between them. CDR1 TSWWSYY and CDR2 QGS come from the germline V gene. RNA was extracted from the cells and then reverse transcribed. The CDR3 regions were amplified by multiplex PCR from V-gene primers to a constant-region primer. TCRdb re-called the multiplex PCR reads through CATT. Of around 76,000 delta-chain clones listed, roughly a third are singletons. The sequencing input was Vdelta1+ gamma-delta thymocytes from the thymus. Sample subset: FACS-sorted CD3+ TCRalphabeta- TCRVdelta1+ TCRVdelta2- thymocytes. The clonotype originates from a boy under three years old who had congenital heart surgery. J is TRDJ1 and V is TRDV1; D possibly uses TRDD2 or TRDD3 (9 bases each). Here the CDR3 DNA reads TGTGCTCTTGGGGGGACGCCTTCCTACGTCCCTACTGGGGGAAAACTCATCTTT. Translated: CALGGTPSYVPTGGKLIF.